This record concerns one TCR beta chain sequence. The sample is drawn from a study of blood T cell repertoires in COVID-19. About the research overall: Samples taken during acute and convalescent COVID-19 were collected in the United States, Italy and Spain. The cDNA or gDNA used as material had been derived from T cells, B-cell-depleted T cells, or PBMCs.

This CDR3 is 14 amino acids long. Germline V lookup: CDR1 SGHDN, CDR2 FVKESK. V was trimmed by 6 bases and J by 8 bases, leaving 17 bases between them. Methods used by the authors: From reference gene primer amplification, estimates of nucleated cell counts were derived. Using immunoSEQ multiplex PCR, the repertoire was profiled, and TCRdb retains in-frame clones only, with some absent. The V and J calls and clone size come from that table; D and trimming were worked out from the DNA. The sample yields around 47,000 clones, 88% seen once. The chain joins TRBV14 to TRBJ2-1; TRBD1 might be the D (6 bases). The sequenced material came from peripheral blood. This receptor was obtained from a man aged 50-60 years with active COVID-19. CDR3 sequence reads: CASSLEGEIDEQFF. The CDR3 nucleotides read TGTGCCAGCAGTCTCGAGGGGGAGATCGATGAGCAGTTCTTC.